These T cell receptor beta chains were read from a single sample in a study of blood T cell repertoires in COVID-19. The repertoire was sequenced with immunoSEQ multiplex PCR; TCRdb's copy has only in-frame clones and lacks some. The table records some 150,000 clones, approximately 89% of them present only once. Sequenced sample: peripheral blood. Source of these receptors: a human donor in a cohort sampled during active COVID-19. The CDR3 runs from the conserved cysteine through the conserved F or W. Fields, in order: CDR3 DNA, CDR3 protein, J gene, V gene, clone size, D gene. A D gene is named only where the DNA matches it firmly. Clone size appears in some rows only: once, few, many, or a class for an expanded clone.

CDR3nt: TGCGCCAGCAGCCAATCGGTGGAGGGGAATGAAAAACTGTTTTTT
CDR3aa: CASSQSVEGNEKLFF
j_gene: TRBJ1-4
v_gene: TRBV4-3
abundance: .
d_gene: .

CDR3nt: TGTGCCACCAGGGGCGCAGACACCTATCTTTTTAGCAATCAGCCCCAGCATTTT
CDR3aa: CATRGADTYLFSNQPQHF
j_gene: TRBJ1-5
v_gene: TRBV24-1
abundance: .
d_gene: .

CDR3nt: TGTGCCAGCAGCTTGGGACTAGCGGGGAACAATGAGCAGTTCTTC
CDR3aa: CASSLGLAGNNEQFF
j_gene: TRBJ2-1
v_gene: TRBV11-3
abundance: .
d_gene: TRBD2

CDR3nt: TGCGCCAGCAGCACGGGACAGGGAAGAAGATCACCCCTCCACTTT
CDR3aa: CASSTGQGRRSPLHF
j_gene: TRBJ1-6
v_gene: TRBV5-1
abundance: .
d_gene: TRBD1

CDR3nt: TGCGCCAGCAGCGTAAAACTAGCGGGGGATCAAGAGACCCAGTACTTC
CDR3aa: CASSVKLAGDQETQYF
j_gene: TRBJ2-5
v_gene: TRBV4-1
abundance: .
d_gene: TRBD2

CDR3nt: TGCGCCAGCAGCTTGGTAGCGGGGAACTATGGCTACACCTTC
CDR3aa: CASSLVAGNYGYTF
j_gene: TRBJ1-2
v_gene: TRBV5-1
abundance: .
d_gene: .

CDR3nt: TGTGCCAGCAGTCCCGGACTAGCGACCACAGATACGCAGTATTTT
CDR3aa: CASSPGLATTDTQYF
j_gene: TRBJ2-3
v_gene: TRBV6-4
abundance: .
d_gene: TRBD2

CDR3nt: TGTGCCAGCAGTGAATCGGGGGGCAAAAACATTCAGTACTTC
CDR3aa: CASSESGGKNIQYF
j_gene: TRBJ2-4
v_gene: TRBV25-1
abundance: .
d_gene: TRBD2

CDR3nt: TGCAGTGCTAGTAACATTTATAGCAATCAGCCCCAGCATTTT
CDR3aa: CSASNIYSNQPQHF
j_gene: TRBJ1-5
v_gene: TRBV20-1
abundance: .
d_gene: .

CDR3nt: TGCGCCAGCAGCTTGGGTGGGGGGGCCGTTAATGAGCAGTTCTTC
CDR3aa: CASSLGGGAVNEQFF
j_gene: TRBJ2-1
v_gene: TRBV5-1
abundance: .
d_gene: .

CDR3nt: TGTGCCAGTAGTGGGACAGGGGGCCCTAATCGGTATGGCTACACCTTC
CDR3aa: CASSGTGGPNRYGYTF
j_gene: TRBJ1-2
v_gene: TRBV19
abundance: .
d_gene: TRBD1

CDR3nt: TGTGCCAGCAGCTTGTGGCTTTCAACCTACGAGCAGTACTTC
CDR3aa: CASSLWLSTYEQYF
j_gene: TRBJ2-7
v_gene: TRBV5-5
abundance: .
d_gene: .

CDR3nt: TGTGCCAGCAGCTTATCGCGGGGGGCGGGCGAGCAGTACTTC
CDR3aa: CASSLSRGAGEQYF
j_gene: TRBJ2-7
v_gene: TRBV7-8
abundance: .
d_gene: TRBD2

CDR3nt: TGTGCCAGTAGTACCATGAGGGACACTGAAGCTTTCTTT
CDR3aa: CASSTMRDTEAFF
j_gene: TRBJ1-1
v_gene: TRBV19
abundance: .
d_gene: .

CDR3nt: TGCGCCAGCAGCCAACGGACAGGGAAAATTGGCTACACCTTC
CDR3aa: CASSQRTGKIGYTF
j_gene: TRBJ1-2
v_gene: TRBV4-1
abundance: .
d_gene: TRBD1

CDR3nt: TGTGCCTGGAGCCAGGGGGAAGCCATTCAGTACTTC
CDR3aa: CAWSQGEAIQYF
j_gene: TRBJ2-4
v_gene: TRBV30
abundance: .
d_gene: TRBD1

CDR3nt: TGTGCCAGCAGCTTAGTTAGGACAGCCCTCTATGGCTACACCTTC
CDR3aa: CASSLVRTALYGYTF
j_gene: TRBJ1-2
v_gene: TRBV11-2
abundance: .
d_gene: .

CDR3nt: TGCGCCAGCAGCCAAGATCCAGTCCGGGAGCTGTTTTTT
CDR3aa: CASSQDPVRELFF
j_gene: TRBJ2-2
v_gene: TRBV4-3
abundance: .
d_gene: .

CDR3nt: TGTGCCAGCAGCTTTCCGGGGGGCCCAGATACGCAGTATTTT
CDR3aa: CASSFPGGPDTQYF
j_gene: TRBJ2-3
v_gene: TRBV7-8
abundance: .
d_gene: .

CDR3nt: TGTGCCAGCAGACCCGACAGGGATGGCTACACCTTC
CDR3aa: CASRPDRDGYTF
j_gene: TRBJ1-2
v_gene: TRBV7-9
abundance: .
d_gene: TRBD1

CDR3nt: TGTGCCAGCAGCGGCAACGAAGGCTGGTCGGGTGGCTACACCTTC
CDR3aa: CASSGNEGWSGGYTF
j_gene: TRBJ1-2
v_gene: TRBV11-2
abundance: .
d_gene: .

CDR3nt: TGTGCCAGCAGCCAAGTTCCGGGGGGCGCTTGGGGCTACACCTTC
CDR3aa: CASSQVPGGAWGYTF
j_gene: TRBJ1-2
v_gene: TRBV14
abundance: .
d_gene: .

CDR3nt: TGTGCCAGCTTACTAGCGGGGGGACCAGGTGAGCAGTTCTTC
CDR3aa: CASLLAGGPGEQFF
j_gene: TRBJ2-1
v_gene: TRBV21-1
abundance: .
d_gene: .

CDR3nt: TGTGCCACCAGCAGAGAGAGGCGGGGTGGATACAATGAGCAGTTCTTC
CDR3aa: CATSRERRGGYNEQFF
j_gene: TRBJ2-1
v_gene: TRBV15
abundance: .
d_gene: .

CDR3nt: TGTGCCAGCTCACCACTAATATCGAGGGGGCGGGACACCGGGGAGCTGTTTTTT
CDR3aa: CASSPLISRGRDTGELFF
j_gene: TRBJ2-2
v_gene: TRBV18
abundance: .
d_gene: TRBD1

CDR3nt: TGTGCCAGCAGGGACAGGGCGGGTGAAGCTTTCTTT
CDR3aa: CASRDRAGEAFF
j_gene: TRBJ1-1
v_gene: TRBV19
abundance: .
d_gene: TRBD1

CDR3nt: TGTGCCAGTAGTATAGATTACAGGGTTTTTCAGCCCCAGCATTTT
CDR3aa: CASSIDYRVFQPQHF
j_gene: TRBJ1-5
v_gene: TRBV19
abundance: .
d_gene: .

CDR3nt: TGTGCCAGCGGTCAATCAGGGATACCTGAAGCTTTCTTT
CDR3aa: CASGQSGIPEAFF
j_gene: TRBJ1-1
v_gene: TRBV7-9
abundance: .
d_gene: .

CDR3nt: TGTGCCAGCAGCTTGGTGCAGGCTAACACTGAAGCTTTCTTT
CDR3aa: CASSLVQANTEAFF
j_gene: TRBJ1-1
v_gene: TRBV5-6
abundance: once
d_gene: .

CDR3nt: TGCAGCGTTGCGGTCGTAAACTATGGCTACACCTTC
CDR3aa: CSVAVVNYGYTF
j_gene: TRBJ1-2
v_gene: TRBV29-1
abundance: .
d_gene: .

CDR3nt: TGTGCCAGCAGTCCCACTTTGTGGGGGGGGATTAGCACAGATACGCAGTATTTT
CDR3aa: CASSPTLWGGISTDTQYF
j_gene: TRBJ2-3
v_gene: TRBV6-2/TRBV6-3
abundance: once
d_gene: TRBD2

CDR3nt: TGCAGCGTTTGGGGACAGAGTAATGAAAAACTGTTTTTT
CDR3aa: CSVWGQSNEKLFF
j_gene: TRBJ1-4
v_gene: TRBV29-1
abundance: .
d_gene: TRBD1

CDR3nt: TGTGCCAGCAGTCCTGAGGGGGACACTGAAGCTTTCTTT
CDR3aa: CASSPEGDTEAFF
j_gene: TRBJ1-1
v_gene: TRBV12-3/TRBV12-4
abundance: .
d_gene: .

CDR3nt: TGTGCCAGCAGCCCGGACACTGGAAACACCATATATTTT
CDR3aa: CASSPDTGNTIYF
j_gene: TRBJ1-3
v_gene: TRBV5-4
abundance: .
d_gene: .

CDR3nt: TGTGCCAGCAGCTTGGGACAGGGGGCTAGTCAGTTCTTC
CDR3aa: CASSLGQGASQFF
j_gene: TRBJ2-1
v_gene: TRBV7-3
abundance: .
d_gene: TRBD1

CDR3nt: TGTGCCTGGAGTACAGGGTTAGGAAACACCATATATTTT
CDR3aa: CAWSTGLGNTIYF
j_gene: TRBJ1-3
v_gene: TRBV30
abundance: .
d_gene: .

CDR3nt: TGTGCCAGCAGTTCACCGGGACTAGCGGGATACACCGGGGAGCTGTTTTTT
CDR3aa: CASSSPGLAGYTGELFF
j_gene: TRBJ2-2
v_gene: TRBV27
abundance: once
d_gene: TRBD2

CDR3nt: TGTGCTAGTGGTCCCGGACAGAACAATCAGCCCCAGCATTTT
CDR3aa: CASGPGQNNQPQHF
j_gene: TRBJ1-5
v_gene: TRBV12-5
abundance: .
d_gene: .

CDR3nt: TGTGCCACCAGCAGAGCCCTAGCTATGGCGAGTGAAAAACTGTTTTTT
CDR3aa: CATSRALAMASEKLFF
j_gene: TRBJ1-4
v_gene: TRBV15
abundance: .
d_gene: .

CDR3nt: TGTGCCAGTAGCGAGGGGAACACTGAAGCTTTCTTT
CDR3aa: CASSEGNTEAFF
j_gene: TRBJ1-1
v_gene: TRBV19
abundance: few
d_gene: .

CDR3nt: TGCGCCAGCAGCCAGGAGACAGGCATGAACACTGAAGCTTTCTTT
CDR3aa: CASSQETGMNTEAFF
j_gene: TRBJ1-1
v_gene: TRBV5-1
abundance: once
d_gene: .

CDR3nt: TGTGCCAGCAGCCAAGGGCTAGAGGCTGGAAACACCATATATTTT
CDR3aa: CASSQGLEAGNTIYF
j_gene: TRBJ1-3
v_gene: TRBV3-1/TRBV3-2
abundance: .
d_gene: .

CDR3nt: TGTGCCAGCAGCTTAACAGGGAGCTCCTACAATGAGCAGTTCTTC
CDR3aa: CASSLTGSSYNEQFF
j_gene: TRBJ2-1
v_gene: TRBV7-8
abundance: .
d_gene: .

CDR3nt: TGTGCCAGCAGCTTATCTACAGGGGAGGACGAGCAGTACTTC
CDR3aa: CASSLSTGEDEQYF
j_gene: TRBJ2-7
v_gene: TRBV7-9
abundance: .
d_gene: .

CDR3nt: TGCGCCAGCAGCCGGACAGGGGTTTACAATGAGCAGTTCTTC
CDR3aa: CASSRTGVYNEQFF
j_gene: TRBJ2-1
v_gene: TRBV5-1
abundance: .
d_gene: TRBD1

CDR3nt: TGTGCCAGCTCACCTCCTAGCGGGGGGGAAGAGACCCAGTACTTC
CDR3aa: CASSPPSGGEETQYF
j_gene: TRBJ2-5
v_gene: TRBV18
abundance: .
d_gene: TRBD2

CDR3nt: TGTGCTAGTGGTCAAGGGGGGGGCAAGGCTGAAGCTTTCTTT
CDR3aa: CASGQGGGKAEAFF
j_gene: TRBJ1-1
v_gene: TRBV12-5
abundance: .
d_gene: .

CDR3nt: TGTGCCAGCAGCTTAGATCCGGACAGGGGGCGATGTAATGAAAAACTGTTTTTT
CDR3aa: CASSLDPDRGRCNEKLFF
j_gene: TRBJ1-4
v_gene: TRBV11-3
abundance: .
d_gene: TRBD1

CDR3nt: TGTGCCAGCAGTGAAGCGCCAGGGACTAACTATGGCTACACCTTC
CDR3aa: CASSEAPGTNYGYTF
j_gene: TRBJ1-2
v_gene: TRBV2
abundance: .
d_gene: .

CDR3nt: TGTGCCAGCAGTGAACTGAGGGGAGGGGAGACCCAGTACTTC
CDR3aa: CASSELRGGETQYF
j_gene: TRBJ2-5
v_gene: TRBV6-1
abundance: .
d_gene: TRBD2

CDR3nt: TGTGCCAGCAGCGTCGGGCAAGAGACCCAGTACTTC
CDR3aa: CASSVGQETQYF
j_gene: TRBJ2-5
v_gene: TRBV5-8
abundance: few
d_gene: .

CDR3nt: TGTGCCAGCACCCTAGACGGACTGGCCTCCTACGAGCAGTACTTC
CDR3aa: CASTLDGLASYEQYF
j_gene: TRBJ2-7
v_gene: TRBV6-5
abundance: .
d_gene: .

CDR3nt: TGCGCCAGCAGCTTGGGTAATCAAGAGACCCAGTACTTC
CDR3aa: CASSLGNQETQYF
j_gene: TRBJ2-5
v_gene: TRBV5-1
abundance: .
d_gene: .

CDR3nt: TGTGCCACCAGCAGAGGCGTGACAGGTTACTATGGCTACACCTTC
CDR3aa: CATSRGVTGYYGYTF
j_gene: TRBJ1-2
v_gene: TRBV15
abundance: .
d_gene: .